These T cell receptor beta chains were read from a single sample in a study of blood T cell repertoires in COVID-19. The repertoire was sequenced with immunoSEQ multiplex PCR; TCRdb's copy has only in-frame clones and lacks some. The sample carries around 94,000 clones, approximately 86% recorded once. Sequenced material: peripheral blood. These receptors originate from a man aged 80 or over with acute or convalescent COVID-19. CDR3s include the opening cysteine and the closing phenylalanine or tryptophan. D genes are given only for firm matches. The listing skips clone size in some rows; elsewhere it reads once, few, many or a size class.

>TRBJ2-7|TRBV11-2|TRBD1|-
TGTGCCAGCAGCGCGTGGATGGGGACAGGGGGTTACGAGCAGTACTTC
CASSAWMGTGGYEQYF
>TRBJ2-2|TRBV10-3|TRBD2|-
TGTGCCATAGGAGGGAGGGGCGACACCGGGGAGCTGTTTTTT
CAIGGRGDTGELFF
>TRBJ1-5|TRBV9|-|-
TGTGCCAGCAGCTTTCGGATGGAGGGGCCCCAGCATTTT
CASSFRMEGPQHF
>TRBJ2-5|TRBV11-1|-|-
TGTGCCAGCAGCTACCTTCGACAGGTTGGTCTAGAGACCCAGTACTTC
CASSYLRQVGLETQYF
>TRBJ2-1|TRBV7-9|TRBD2|-
TGTGCCAGCAGGCCGGGACTAGCGGGAGGTCTGGACAATGAGCAGTTCTTC
CASRPGLAGGLDNEQFF
>TRBJ2-1|TRBV7-2|TRBD1|-
TGTGCCAGCAGCAACCGCGGCCGACAGGGGTACAATGAGCAGTTCTTC
CASSNRGRQGYNEQFF
>TRBJ2-2|TRBV19|TRBD1|-
TGTGCCAGTCGAGCCGGGACAGGAGACACCGGGGAGCTGTTTTTT
CASRAGTGDTGELFF
>TRBJ2-5|TRBV7-2|TRBD1|-
TGTGCCAGCAGCCTTAGGGGGACAGGTAGAGAGACCCAGTACTTC
CASSLRGTGRETQYF
>TRBJ2-6|TRBV5-4|-|once
TGTGCCAGCAGCGATGCCTACTCTGGGGCCAACGTCCTGACTTTC
CASSDAYSGANVLTF
>TRBJ1-2|TRBV29-1|-|-
TGCAGCGTTGGCGGTGGTAACTATGGCTACACCTTC
CSVGGGNYGYTF
>TRBJ1-5|TRBV25-1|-|once
TGTGCCAGCAGTGCCCCAGGGTATAGCAATCAGCCCCAGCATTTT
CASSAPGYSNQPQHF
>TRBJ2-3|TRBV11-2|-|-
TGTGCCAGCAGCTGGGACTGGGGCACAGATACGCAGTATTTT
CASSWDWGTDTQYF
>TRBJ2-1|TRBV11-1|TRBD2|-
TGTGCCAGCAGGAAACGGGCGGGAGTTGACAATGAGCAGTTCTTC
CASRKRAGVDNEQFF
>TRBJ1-2|TRBV28|TRBD1|-
TGTGCCAGCAGCTCGGACAGGAACTATGGCTACACCTTC
CASSSDRNYGYTF
>TRBJ2-6|TRBV3-1/TRBV3-2|-|-
TGTGCCAGCAGCCTGGAGGGCCGGGGGGCCAACGTCCTGACTTTC
CASSLEGRGANVLTF
>TRBJ1-3|TRBV11-2|-|-
TGTGCCAGCACCGCCGCCCCGGGGGACACCATATATTTT
CASTAAPGDTIYF
>TRBJ2-1|TRBV28|-|once
TGTGCCAGCAATACCGGGAGCTCCTACAATGAGCAGTTCTTC
CASNTGSSYNEQFF
>TRBJ2-5|TRBV28|TRBD1|once
TGTGCCAGCAGACCCTCTGGACAGGGGGCTGAGACCCAGTACTTC
CASRPSGQGAETQYF
>TRBJ2-1|TRBV10-3|TRBD1|once
TGTGCCATCAGTGACTCAGGGGGAATGGGGAATGAGCAGTTCTTC
CAISDSGGMGNEQFF
>TRBJ2-7|TRBV19|TRBD2|-
TGTGCCAGTAGCCTGGAGGCTAGCGGGGGATACGAGCAGTACTTC
CASSLEASGGYEQYF